This T cell receptor beta chain was sequenced during a study of cytomegalovirus exposure and HLA in healthy donors. Both 60 Vbeta primers and 13 Jbeta primers went into the PCR. Libraries were prepared by immunoSEQ multiplex PCR; TCRdb keeps only in-frame clonotypes and omits some of them. Here the sample spans 130,000 to 150,000 clones, approximately 79% being singletons. The table lists this clone with a count of one. Germline values: CDR1 MGHDK, CDR2 SYGVNS. This CDR3 contains 14 residues. The V and J ends lost 2 bases and 4 bases, in that order; junction bases with no gene match: 3. Sequencing used PBMCs. V usage is TRBV25-1 and J usage is TRBJ2-3; 7 bases align to TRBD2. This TCR was recovered from a man in his late teens or twenties in good health and CMV-seropositive. In DNA form, the CDR3 reads TGTGCCAGCAGTGAACCGGGGGGTGCAGATACGCAGTATTTT. Amino acids: CASSEPGGADTQYF. The variable domain in full, completed from reference TRBV25-1 and TRBJ2-3, reads EADIYQTPRYLVIGTGKKITLECSQTMGHDKMYWYQQDPGMELHLIHYSYGVNSTEKGDLSSESTVSRIRTEHFPLTLESARPSHTSQYLCASSEPGGADTQYFGPGTRLTVL.